The 10 T cell receptor beta chains reported below all come from one sample, sequenced in a study of blood T cell repertoires in COVID-19. Using immunoSEQ multiplex PCR, the repertoire was profiled, and TCRdb retains in-frame clones only, with some absent. The sample contains some 70,000 clones, around 87% of which appear only once. Material for sequencing was peripheral blood. The receptors shown here come from a man aged 50-59 years with active COVID-19.

The chain recombines TRBV2 with TRBJ2-5, with D unclear. Trimming removed 8 bases from V and 2 bases from J, with 3 bases in between. Germline V gene data show CDR1 as SNHLY and CDR2 as FYNNEI. The CDR3 is made up of 10 amino acids. The DNA for the CDR3 is TGTGCCAGCCGGCAAGAGACCCAGTACTTC. Translation: CASRQETQYF.

V usage is TRBV6-2 or TRBV6-3 and J usage is TRBJ2-1; D perhaps matches TRBD2 (6 bases). V lost 5 bases to trimming and J lost 2 bases, with 16 bases between them. The CDR3 is 16 residues long. Germline CDR1 is MNHEY and CDR2 is SVGEGT. The CDR3 loop is CASSRASAGTYNEQFF. The CDR3 coding sequence is TGTGCCAGCAGTAGGGCCTCGGCGGGAACCTACAATGAGCAGTTCTTC.

This chain connects TRBV7-2 to TRBJ1-2; D is uncertain. This CDR3 comprises 15 residues. The V gene's germline CDR1 is SGHTA and CDR2 FQGNSA. Trimming shortened V by 1 base and J by 4 bases, and 13 bases separated the two germline ends. The CDR3 region is CASSLGGGNLYGYTF. The CDR3 nucleotides read TGTGCCAGCAGCTTAGGTGGCGGGAACCTCTATGGCTACACCTTC.

The rearrangement joins TRBV7-2 to TRBJ2-1; 8 nucleotides agree with TRBD2. Trimming took 4 bases from V and 2 from J; bases not matched to a gene: 7. Looked up from germline, CDR1 is SGHTA and CDR2 is FQGNSA. The CDR3 has 16 residues. Here the CDR3 DNA reads TGTGCCAGCAGCTACAACGGGGGGGCCGCCTACAATGAGCAGTTCTTC. This translates into CASSYNGGAAYNEQFF.

This sequence joins TRBV3-1 (or the pseudogene TRBV3-2) and TRBJ1-2; a weak D match, TRBD1 (6 bases). Trimming pared 7 bases from V and 4 bases from J, leaving 19 bases between. CDR3 length: 15 amino acids. The V gene's germline CDR1 is LGHDT and CDR2 YNNKEL (reference sequence). CDR3 in amino acids: CASTSSKGQSYGYTF. CDR3 DNA: TGTGCCAGCACCTCAAGTAAGGGACAAAGCTATGGCTACACCTTC.

This chain connects TRBV7-9 to TRBJ2-5; 10 bases match TRBD1. J was trimmed by 4 bases and V by 5 bases; bases with no gene match: 4. CDR3 size: 14 residues. Germline CDR1 is SEHNR and CDR2 is FQNEAQ (reference sequence). CDR3 loop: CASSLDRGRETQYF. In DNA, the CDR3 is TGTGCCAGCAGCCTCGACAGGGGGCGAGAGACCCAGTACTTC.

The chain joins TRBV5-1 to TRBJ1-1; TRBD1 aligns across 9 bases. Germline loops: CDR1 SGHRS, CDR2 YFSETQ. The CDR3 is 19 amino acids. V shed 4 bases, J shed 1 base, and the junction held 17 bases outside the gene matches. The CDR3: CASSPDPYRGPGRNTEAFF. DNA of the CDR3: TGCGCCAGCAGCCCCGATCCTTACAGGGGGCCTGGTAGGAACACTGAAGCTTTCTTT.

This clone was seen only once. The gene calls are TRBV7-2 and TRBJ2-2; the match to TRBD1 covers 7 bases. Germline CDR1 and CDR2: SGHTA and FQGNSA. Trimming at V came to 3 bases and at J to 7 bases, leaving 11 bases not matched to a gene. The CDR3 extends over 16 amino acids. CDR3 in DNA: TGTGCCAGCAGCTTCCTTAGTGCACAGGGGCTCGGGGAGCTGTTTTTT. It specifies CASSFLSAQGLGELFF.

This rearrangement joins TRBV7-9 to TRBJ1-3; D is possibly TRBD1 (6 bases). The V end was cut by 7 bases, the J end by 1 base, with 26 bases between. Germline V gives CDR1 SEHNR, CDR2 FQNEAQ (reference sequence). The CDR3 is 19 amino acids. CDR3 loop: CASNKLNLPGAGSGNTIYF. DNA for the CDR3: TGTGCCAGCAACAAGCTTAATTTGCCAGGGGCTGGGTCTGGAAACACCATATATTTT.

V usage is TRBV5-1 and J usage is TRBJ2-7, with D possibly TRBD1 on 5 matching bases. Germline CDR1 and CDR2: SGHRS and YFSETQ. The CDR3 covers 13 residues. The germline V and J ends were trimmed by 4 bases and 5 bases, with 13 bases remaining between them. DNA for the CDR3: TGCGCCAGCAGCCAAACACCAGGGAACGAGCAGTACTTC. Translating gives CASSQTPGNEQYF.